The source of this T cell receptor (beta chain) is a study of shared clonotypes between healthy human individuals. Trimming left V 3 bases short and J 0 bases short, with 11 bases between. The CDR3 extends over 14 amino acids. CDR1 is SQVTM, CDR2 ANQGSEA, per germline. CD45RO-negative CD8 cells positively selected for CCR7 made up the naive population, which excluded terminally differentiated effector memory CD45RA+ cells. Profiling relied on immunoSEQ multiplex PCR, and the TCRdb table lists in-frame clones only, not all of them. This sample has millions of clones, with roughly 95% found just once. The TCR comes from a man aged 18 to 29 in good health. Specimen: naive CD8+ T cells sorted from blood. The genes are TRBV29-1 and TRBJ1-2, with D unclear. DNA of the CDR3: TGCAGCGTTGAGAAAACTGGATCTAACTATGGCTACACCTTC. This gives the protein CSVEKTGSNYGYTF.